Listed below are T cell receptor beta chains from one sample, sequenced in a study of blood T cell repertoires in COVID-19. Profiling relied on immunoSEQ multiplex PCR, and the TCRdb table lists in-frame clones only, not all of them. The repertoire holds about 80,000 clones, with 78% as singletons. What was sequenced was peripheral blood. These receptors originate from a man in his 60s with COVID-19, enrolled during active disease. The CDR3 runs from the conserved cysteine through the conserved F or W. Each record gives: J gene, D gene, clone size, V gene, CDR3 protein, CDR3 DNA. The D gene is left open where the match is weak. Clone size, where shown, is once, few, many, or a class for clones that have expanded.

TRBJ1-3	TRBD1	-	TRBV5-1	CASSLAGGFGNTIYF	TGCGCCAGCAGCTTGGCAGGGGGCTTCGGAAACACCATATATTTT
TRBJ2-3	TRBD2	-	TRBV6-5	CASNPREYNTQYF	TGTGCCAGCAATCCGCGGGAGTACAATACGCAGTATTTT
TRBJ2-7	-	-	TRBV7-6	CASSLGGTPSYEQYF	TGTGCCAGCAGCTTAGGGGGGACACCCTCCTACGAGCAGTACTTC
TRBJ2-5	-	few	TRBV7-9	CASSLPPGETQYF	TGTGCCAGCAGCTTACCCCCGGGGGAGACCCAGTACTTC
TRBJ1-2	TRBD1	-	TRBV19	CASRGQGYTNGYTF	TGTGCCAGTAGGGGACAGGGGTACACTAATGGCTACACCTTC
TRBJ2-3	TRBD1	-	TRBV27	CASRSDRGRVDTQYF	TGTGCCAGCAGATCGGACAGGGGGCGCGTAGATACGCAGTATTTT
TRBJ2-3	-	few	TRBV7-8	CASSLAGVADTQYF	TGTGCCAGCAGCTTAGCCGGGGTCGCGGATACGCAGTATTTT
TRBJ2-7	-	few	TRBV5-6	CASSWGRSRKSYEQYF	TGTGCCAGCAGCTGGGGGCGCTCTAGGAAATCCTACGAGCAGTACTTC
TRBJ1-1	-	-	TRBV3-1/TRBV3-2	CASSQGRRSTEAFF	TGTGCCAGCAGCCAAGGTAGGAGGAGCACTGAAGCTTTCTTT
TRBJ1-4	-	once	TRBV18	CASSPGQNEKLFF	TGTGCCAGCTCACCCGGACAGAATGAAAAACTGTTTTTT
TRBJ1-2	TRBD1	-	TRBV11-2	CASSDTGTGQGWVYGYTF	TGTGCCAGCAGCGATACCGGGACAGGCCAGGGGTGGGTCTATGGCTACACCTTC
TRBJ2-3	TRBD2	-	TRBV29-1	CSGKAGGRTSTDTQYF	TGCAGCGGAAAAGCGGGGGGCCGGACTAGCACAGATACGCAGTATTTT
TRBJ2-1	TRBD1	-	TRBV4-1	CASTPGQARNNEQFF	TGCGCCAGCACGCCTGGACAGGCCCGAAACAATGAGCAGTTCTTC
TRBJ2-3	TRBD2	-	TRBV11-3	CASSPGLAGGLQSRTDTQYF	TGTGCCAGCAGCCCTGGACTAGCGGGGGGCCTACAGTCTCGCACAGATACGCAGTATTTT
TRBJ2-7	-	-	TRBV21-1	CASSKLGRTPSRGEQYF	TGTGCCAGCAGCAAGCTGGGACGGACCCCTTCCAGGGGGGAGCAGTACTTC
TRBJ2-1	-	-	TRBV4-3	CASSQGEINEQFF	TGCGCCAGCAGCCAAGGGGAGATCAATGAGCAGTTCTTC
TRBJ2-2	-	-	TRBV21-1	CACHRDRGVGELFF	TGTGCCTGTCACCGGGACAGGGGAGTCGGGGAGCTGTTTTTT
TRBJ1-1	-	-	TRBV6-4	CASSQTLQGEAFF	TGTGCCAGCAGTCAAACGCTGCAGGGAGAAGCTTTCTTT
TRBJ1-6	-	-	TRBV3-1/TRBV3-2	CASSQGQGYNSPLHF	TGTGCCAGCAGCCAGGGGCAGGGATATAATTCACCCCTCCACTTT
TRBJ1-2	-	-	TRBV29-1	CSAHITRGYTF	TGCAGCGCCCACATAACTAGGGGCTACACCTTC
TRBJ2-7	TRBD1	-	TRBV11-3	CASSPDRGPTYEQYF	TGTGCCAGCAGCCCCGACAGGGGCCCTACCTACGAGCAGTACTTC
TRBJ1-1	-	-	TRBV9	CASSVGPLNTEAFF	TGTGCCAGCAGCGTTGGGCCTCTGAACACTGAAGCTTTCTTT
TRBJ2-3	-	-	TRBV6-5	CAIGGNLGTDTQYF	TGTGCCATCGGGGGAAACCTCGGTACAGATACGCAGTATTTT
TRBJ1-1	-	-	TRBV27	CALPGGVHTEAFF	TGTGCCCTTCCCGGAGGAGTACACACTGAAGCTTTCTTT
TRBJ2-1	-	-	TRBV5-4	CASSSEVGAYNEQFF	TGTGCCAGCAGCTCAGAGGTTGGCGCCTACAATGAGCAGTTCTTC
TRBJ1-1	-	-	TRBV27	CASSRRGYEAFF	TGTGCCAGCAGTCGCCGGGGGTATGAAGCTTTCTTT
TRBJ2-1	TRBD1	-	TRBV5-1	CASSLADRVSNEQFF	TGCGCCAGCAGCTTGGCCGACAGGGTGAGCAATGAGCAGTTCTTC
TRBJ2-7	-	-	TRBV19	CASRPLWAGMGEQYF	TGTGCCAGTAGACCCCTATGGGCAGGGATGGGCGAGCAGTACTTC
TRBJ2-7	-	-	TRBV14	CASSHSLRDYDYEQYF	TGTGCCAGCAGCCACTCCCTCCGGGATTACGATTACGAGCAGTACTTC
TRBJ1-1	-	-	TRBV9	CASSVGQYTEAFF	TGTGCCAGCAGCGTAGGTCAGTACACTGAAGCTTTCTTT
TRBJ1-2	-	-	TRBV5-8	CASSSLVQASFYGYTF	TGTGCCAGCAGCTCCCTCGTACAGGCGAGTTTCTATGGCTACACCTTC
TRBJ1-5	-	few	TRBV19	CASAALRSNQPQHF	TGTGCCAGCGCCGCCTTGCGGAGCAATCAGCCCCAGCATTTT
TRBJ2-7	-	-	TRBV3-1/TRBV3-2	CASSQARSYEQYF	TGTGCCAGCAGCCAAGCCCGCTCCTACGAGCAGTACTTC
TRBJ1-5	-	-	TRBV7-7	CASLEQPQHF	TGTGCTAGCCTCGAGCAGCCCCAGCATTTT
TRBJ2-3	TRBD2	-	TRBV6-2/TRBV6-3	CASSMGLAANTDTQYF	TGTGCCAGCAGTATGGGACTAGCGGCAAACACAGATACGCAGTATTTT
TRBJ1-1	-	-	TRBV5-1	CASSLVLAANTEAFF	TGCGCCAGCAGCTTGGTCCTGGCGGCGAACACTGAAGCTTTCTTT
TRBJ1-1	-	many	TRBV5-4	CASSPPYRGKNTEAFF	TGTGCCAGCAGCCCACCCTACCGGGGAAAGAACACTGAAGCTTTCTTT
TRBJ2-5	TRBD1	once	TRBV19	CASSSIEGAARETQYF	TGTGCCAGTAGTTCGATCGAGGGGGCGGCAAGAGAGACCCAGTACTTC
TRBJ2-1	TRBD2	-	TRBV5-4	CASSLATSRNNEQFF	TGTGCCAGCAGCTTGGCGACTAGCCGAAACAATGAGCAGTTCTTC
TRBJ1-2	-	-	TRBV5-6	CASSLWGSVVYYGYTF	TGTGCCAGCAGCTTGTGGGGCTCGGTGGTTTACTATGGCTACACCTTC
TRBJ2-1	TRBD2	-	TRBV7-3	CASSPLGGLGDEQFF	TGTGCCAGCAGCCCTCTGGGCGGACTAGGGGATGAGCAGTTCTTC
TRBJ1-6	TRBD1	-	TRBV12-3/TRBV12-4	CASRPLDRAPLHF	TGTGCCAGCAGACCCCTGGACAGGGCACCCCTCCACTTT
TRBJ1-1	-	-	TRBV12-3/TRBV12-4	CASSFYLNTEAFF	TGTGCCAGCAGTTTTTACTTGAACACTGAAGCTTTCTTT
TRBJ2-7	-	-	TRBV7-9	CASSLGGGPFEQYF	TGTGCCAGCAGCTTGGGGGGGGGCCCCTTCGAGCAGTACTTC
TRBJ2-7	TRBD2	-	TRBV29-1	CSVETGLAGTYEQYF	TGCAGCGTTGAGACAGGACTAGCGGGAACCTACGAGCAGTACTTC